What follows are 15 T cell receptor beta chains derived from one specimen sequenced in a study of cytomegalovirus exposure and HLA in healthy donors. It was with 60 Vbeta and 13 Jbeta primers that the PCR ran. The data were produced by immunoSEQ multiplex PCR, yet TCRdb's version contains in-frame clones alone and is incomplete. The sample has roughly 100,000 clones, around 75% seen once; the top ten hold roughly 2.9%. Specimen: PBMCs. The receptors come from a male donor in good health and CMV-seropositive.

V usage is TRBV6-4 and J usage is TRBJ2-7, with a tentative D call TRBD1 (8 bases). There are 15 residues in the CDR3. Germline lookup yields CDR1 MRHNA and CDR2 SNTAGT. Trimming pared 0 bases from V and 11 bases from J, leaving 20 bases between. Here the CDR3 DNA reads TGTGCCAGCAGTGACTCGGGGGGGTTTGGACAGGGAAAGTACTTC. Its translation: CASSDSGGFGQGKYF.

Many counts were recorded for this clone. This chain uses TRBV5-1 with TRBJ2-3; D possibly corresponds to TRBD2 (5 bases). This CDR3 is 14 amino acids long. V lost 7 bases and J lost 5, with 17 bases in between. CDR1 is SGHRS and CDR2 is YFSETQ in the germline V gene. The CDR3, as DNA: TGCGCCAGCGGAGAGGGAAGGGAGCAAGATACGCAGTATTTT. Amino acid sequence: CASGEGREQDTQYF.

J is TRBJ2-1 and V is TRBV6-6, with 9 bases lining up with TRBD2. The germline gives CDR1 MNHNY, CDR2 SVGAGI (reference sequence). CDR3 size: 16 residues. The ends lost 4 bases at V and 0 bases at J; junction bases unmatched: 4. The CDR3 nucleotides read TGTGCCAGCAGTTCGATAGCGGGGGTCTCCTACAATGAGCAGTTCTTC. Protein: CASSSIAGVSYNEQFF.

This chain's CDR3 is CASSYPGGAGSYEQYF. As DNA, the CDR3 is TGTGCCAGCAGTTACCCCGGGGGGGCGGGGTCCTACGAGCAGTACTTC. This chain joins TRBV6-5 and TRBJ2-7; TRBD2 matches at 8 bases. The germline V gene has CDR1 MNHEY and CDR2 SVGAGI. This CDR3 spans 16 amino acids. V was clipped by 2 bases and J by 1 base; unmatched bases: 7.

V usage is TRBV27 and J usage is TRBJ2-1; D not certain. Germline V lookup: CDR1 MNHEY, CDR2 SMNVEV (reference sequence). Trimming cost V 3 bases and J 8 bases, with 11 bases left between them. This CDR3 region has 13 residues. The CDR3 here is CASSFSGAHEQFF. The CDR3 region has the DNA TGTGCCAGCAGTTTTTCGGGTGCACATGAGCAGTTCTTC.

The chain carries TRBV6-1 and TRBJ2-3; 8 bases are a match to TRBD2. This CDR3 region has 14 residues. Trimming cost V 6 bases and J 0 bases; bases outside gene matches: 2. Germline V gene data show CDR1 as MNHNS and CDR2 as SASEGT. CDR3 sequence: CASSGGASTDTQYF. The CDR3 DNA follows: TGTGCCAGCAGCGGGGGGGCTAGCACAGATACGCAGTATTTT.

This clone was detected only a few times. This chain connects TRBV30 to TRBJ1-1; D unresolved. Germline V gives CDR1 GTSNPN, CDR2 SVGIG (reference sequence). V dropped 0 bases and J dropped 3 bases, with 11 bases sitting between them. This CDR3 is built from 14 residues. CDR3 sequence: CAWSVARPDTEAFF. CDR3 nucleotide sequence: TGTGCCTGGAGTGTAGCCAGGCCGGACACTGAAGCTTTCTTT.

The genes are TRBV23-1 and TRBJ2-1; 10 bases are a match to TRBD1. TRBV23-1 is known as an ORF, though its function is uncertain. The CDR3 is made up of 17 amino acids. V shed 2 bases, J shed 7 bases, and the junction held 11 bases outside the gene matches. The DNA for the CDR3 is TGCGCCAGCAGTCAACACTCCGGGACAGGGGAGGTAAATGAGCAGTTCTTC. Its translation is CASSQHSGTGEVNEQFF.

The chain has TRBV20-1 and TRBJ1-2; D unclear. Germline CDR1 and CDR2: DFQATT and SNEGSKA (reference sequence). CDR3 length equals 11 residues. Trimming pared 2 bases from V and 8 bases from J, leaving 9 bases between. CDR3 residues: CSARTNEGYTF. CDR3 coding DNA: TGCAGTGCTAGAACCAATGAGGGCTACACCTTC.

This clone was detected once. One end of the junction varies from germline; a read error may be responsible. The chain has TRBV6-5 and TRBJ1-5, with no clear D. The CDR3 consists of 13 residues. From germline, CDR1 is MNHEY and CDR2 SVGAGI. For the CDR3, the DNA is TGTGCCAGCAGTTACTCAGCGGCTAGGCCCCAGAATTTT. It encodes CASSYSAARPQNF.

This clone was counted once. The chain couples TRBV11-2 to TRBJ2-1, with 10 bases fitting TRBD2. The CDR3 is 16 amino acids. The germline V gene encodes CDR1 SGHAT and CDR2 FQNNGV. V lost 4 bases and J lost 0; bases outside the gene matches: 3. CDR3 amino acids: CASSSRTSGSYNEQFF. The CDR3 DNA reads TGTGCCAGCAGCTCCAGGACTAGCGGCTCCTACAATGAGCAGTTCTTC.

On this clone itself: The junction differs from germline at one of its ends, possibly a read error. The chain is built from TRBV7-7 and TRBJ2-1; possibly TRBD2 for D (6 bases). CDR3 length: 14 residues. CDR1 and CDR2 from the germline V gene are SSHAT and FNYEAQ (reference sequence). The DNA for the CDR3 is TGTGCTAGCAGCTTGGGTAGCGGACGAAATGAGCAGTTCTTC. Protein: CASSLGSGRNEQFF.

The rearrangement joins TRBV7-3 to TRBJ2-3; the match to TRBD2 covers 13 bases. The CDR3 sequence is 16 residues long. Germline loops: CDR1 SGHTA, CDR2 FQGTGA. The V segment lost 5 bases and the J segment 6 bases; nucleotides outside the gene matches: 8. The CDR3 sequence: CASSRGLAGMGDTQYF. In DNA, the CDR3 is TGTGCCAGCAGCCGGGGACTAGCGGGAATGGGCGATACGCAGTATTTT.

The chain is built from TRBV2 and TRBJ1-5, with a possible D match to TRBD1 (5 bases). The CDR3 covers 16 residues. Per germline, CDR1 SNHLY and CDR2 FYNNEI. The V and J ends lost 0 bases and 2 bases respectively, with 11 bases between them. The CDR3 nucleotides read TGTGCCAGCAGTGAAGCTCCAGGAGGGGGCAATCAGCCCCAGCATTTT. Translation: CASSEAPGGGNQPQHF.

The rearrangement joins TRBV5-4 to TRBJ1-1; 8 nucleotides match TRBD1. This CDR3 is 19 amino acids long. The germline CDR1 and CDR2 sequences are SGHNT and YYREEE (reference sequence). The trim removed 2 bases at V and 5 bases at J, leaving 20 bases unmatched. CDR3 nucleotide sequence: TGTGCCAGCAGCTTAAGCTCCGGGACAGGCTACCCGAGGGGGACTGAAGCTTTCTTT. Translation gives CASSLSSGTGYPRGTEAFF. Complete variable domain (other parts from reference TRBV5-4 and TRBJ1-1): ETGVTQSPTHLIKTRGQQVTLRCSSQSGHNTVSWYQQALGQGPQFIFQYYREEENGRGNFPPRFSGLQFPNYSSELNVNALELDDSALYLCASSLSSGTGYPRGTEAFFGQGTRLTVV.